The 23 T cell receptor beta chains listed next were all sequenced from one sample in a study of T cell changes during pregnancy in multiple sclerosis (dated by TCRdb to the late 2010s). The library was obtained by the immunoSEQ multiplex PCR assay. Here the immuneACCESS table is served through TCRdb, limited to in-frame sequences with V and J called. Missing clones are a known gap in these copies; in checked studies unresolved V genes cover under half, and the rest lacks a known reason. For this sample there are 950 to 1,300 clones; roughly 78% appear just once. Of the sample, about 43% is held by the ten largest clones. The specimen sequenced was CD4+ T cells from PBMCs (not recorded whether the cells were cultured). Receptor source: a female patient with multiple sclerosis, enrolled in a pregnancy study. Some clones in this sample may be carry-over from other donors' samples.

The rearrangement links TRBV4-1 to TRBJ2-4; 11 bases agree with TRBD2. Germline CDR1 MGHRA, CDR2 YSYEKL. The CDR3 is 18 amino acids. The junction had 8 bases not matched to a gene; V was cut back by 1 base and J by 3 bases. DNA for the CDR3: TGCGCCAGCAGCCAAGGGGGGCTAGCGGGGGGCTTCAAAAACATTCAGTACTTC. This encodes CASSQGGLAGGFKNIQYF.

This clone is labeled large. V gene TRBV12-5 combines with J gene TRBJ2-5; D ambiguous. The V gene lost 5 bases and the J gene lost 3 bases, with 16 bases spanning the gap. CDR3 size: 15 residues. The V gene's germline CDR1 is LGHNT and CDR2 FRNRAP. The CDR3, as DNA: TGTGCTAGTGGTCCTCCGTCCCCCAGTAAAGAGACCCAGTACTTC. It translates to CASGPPSPSKETQYF. Based on the CDR3 plus reference TRBV12-5 and TRBJ2-5, the full variable domain is DARVTQTPRHKVTEMGQEVTMRCQPILGHNTVFWYRQTMMQGLELLAYFRNRAPLDDSGMPKDRFSAEMPDATLATLKIQPSEPRDSAVYFCASGPPSPSKETQYFGPGTRLLVL.

The rearrangement joins TRBV7-6 to TRBJ2-3, with 7 nucleotides matching TRBD2. The CDR3 sequence is 14 residues long. Germline V lookup: CDR1 SGHVS, CDR2 FNYEAQ. V trimming: 4 bases; J trimming: 3 bases; junction bases outside the gene matches: 4. In DNA, the CDR3 is TGTGCCAGCAGCTCCCCGGGGGGAACAGATACGCAGTATTTT. This encodes CASSSPGGTDTQYF.

V and J are TRBV29-1 and TRBJ1-3; D gene unclear. CDR3 length: 15 amino acids. Germline loops: CDR1 SQVTM, CDR2 ANQGSEA. Trimming removed 5 bases from V and 0 bases from J, with 14 bases in between. As DNA, the CDR3 is TGCAGCGTTATTGAAGGATCAAACTCTGGAAACACCATATATTTT. Its translation is CSVIEGSNSGNTIYF.

In its sample, this clone ranks as medium-sized. The rearrangement joins TRBV4-1 to TRBJ2-7, with 8 positions matching TRBD1. CDR1 is MGHRA and CDR2 is YSYEKL in the germline V gene. J gave up 2 bases and V 4 bases, and 10 bases lay outside the gene matches. The CDR3 sequence is 16 residues long. The CDR3 nucleotides read TGCGCCAGCAGCCCAGGACAGGGTCGGGGAGCCTACGAGCAGTACTTC. Encoded protein: CASSPGQGRGAYEQYF.

On this clone: This same CDR3 is encoded by further DNA sequences in the sample. This chain links TRBV5-2 with TRBJ2-3; the table's D call TRBD1 went unverified against the DNA. TRBV5-2 has pseudogene status. This CDR3 spans 16 amino acids. The CDR3 loop is CASSQTGAARTDTQYF. The DNA for the CDR3 is TGCGCCAGCAGCCAAACAGGGGCAGCTCGCACAGATACGCAGTATTTT.

The DNA for the CDR3 is TGCGCCAGCAGCCAAGCAGAGACGCTTCTATCGGATGAGCAGTTCTTC. Protein sequence: CASSQAETLLSDEQFF. The rearrangement links TRBV4-1 to TRBJ2-1; D call uncertain. Germline V lookup: CDR1 MGHRA, CDR2 YSYEKL. V lost 1 base and J lost 8, with 18 bases in between. The CDR3 runs 16 residues.

The chain couples TRBV6-1 to TRBJ2-7; 10 nucleotides match TRBD1. Germline V lookup: CDR1 MNHNS, CDR2 SASEGT. V was clipped by 6 bases and J by 5 bases; unmatched bases: 10. The CDR3 length is 15 residues. CDR3 in amino acids: CASRLRLGTGDEQYF. CDR3 DNA sequence: TGTGCCAGCAGGTTACGGCTTGGGACAGGGGACGAGCAGTACTTC.

The chain uses TRBV5-4 and TRBJ1-1, with TRBD1 identical over 7 bases. J gave up 5 bases and V 1 base, and 8 bases lay outside the gene matches. CDR3 length equals 15 residues. The V gene's germline CDR1 is SGHNT and CDR2 YYREEE (reference sequence). The CDR3 DNA reads TGTGCCAGCAGCTTGATGAGACAGGGTTGGACTGAAGCTTTCTTT. This sequence encodes CASSLMRQGWTEAFF.

This chain links TRBV20-1 with TRBJ1-2, with unresolved D. With 0 bases removed from V and 8 bases from J, the gap between germline ends came to 7 bases. Germline CDR1 reads DFQATT; CDR2 reads SNEGSKA (reference sequence). The CDR3 runs 11 residues. The CDR3 nucleotides read TGCAGTGCTAGAGACCCCTCCGGCTACACCTTC. Translated, it gives CSARDPSGYTF.

This chain joins TRBV7-9 and TRBJ1-1, with no clear D. The CDR3 covers 16 residues. CDR1 is SEHNR and CDR2 is FQNEAQ in the germline V gene (reference sequence). V was shortened by 1 base and J by 4 bases, with 16 bases between the two germline ends. CDR3 nucleotide sequence: TGTGCCAGCAGCTTAGGGAACAGCAGGAGGGCCACTGAAGCTTTCTTT. The encoded protein is CASSLGNSRRATEAFF.

The chain recombines TRBV27 with TRBJ2-1; 12 nucleotides match TRBD2. V lost 3 bases to trimming and J lost 8 bases; unmatched junction nucleotides: 5. The germline gives CDR1 MNHEY, CDR2 SMNVEV (reference sequence). The CDR3 contains 15 residues. The CDR3 coding sequence is TGTGCCAGCAGTTTCCCTAGCGGGGGGGCCTATGAGCAGTTCTTC. Amino acid sequence: CASSFPSGGAYEQFF.

The genes are TRBV7-3 and TRBJ2-6; D not resolved. The CDR3 runs to 19 residues. Germline CDR1 reads SGHTA; CDR2 reads FQGTGA. V lost 5 bases and J lost 5, with 25 bases in between. The chain's CDR3 is CASSSPVDALQSRANVLTF. The CDR3, as DNA: TGTGCCAGCAGCAGCCCAGTAGACGCTTTACAAAGTCGGGCCAACGTCCTGACTTTC.

This clone was seen only a few times. V and J are TRBV6-6 and TRBJ1-3, with D possibly TRBD1 on 6 matching bases. Trimming stripped 6 bases from V and 3 bases from J, with 12 bases between. Germline V CDR1 and CDR2: MNHNY, SVGAGI (reference sequence). The CDR3 loop spans 14 amino acids. DNA for the CDR3: TGTGCCAGCAGACCCCGGGACAATGGAAACACCATATATTTT. It yields the protein CASRPRDNGNTIYF.

J is TRBJ2-3 and V is TRBV25-1; unclear D gene. The CDR3 runs to 14 residues. Trimming shortened V by 1 base and J by 5 bases, and 10 bases separated the two germline ends. The germline V gene has CDR1 MGHDK and CDR2 SYGVNS. This chain's CDR3 is CASSESGRGDTQYF. CDR3 nucleotides: TGTGCCAGCAGTGAATCGGGTCGTGGAGATACGCAGTATTTT. Complete variable domain (other parts from reference TRBV25-1 and TRBJ2-3): EADIYQTPRYLVIGTGKKITLECSQTMGHDKMYWYQQDPGMELHLIHYSYGVNSTEKGDLSSESTVSRIRTEHFPLTLESARPSHTSQYLCASSESGRGDTQYFGPGTRLTVL.

The J gene is TRBJ2-7, the V gene TRBV5-1, with 10 bases lining up with TRBD1. V dropped 0 bases and J dropped 5; count of bases not matched to a gene: 8. Per germline, CDR1 SGHRS and CDR2 YFSETQ. This CDR3 region has 16 residues. The chain's CDR3 is CASSLETGGIDDEQYF. The CDR3 bases are TGCGCCAGCAGCTTGGAGACAGGGGGCATCGACGACGAGCAGTACTTC.

This rearrangement joins TRBV28 to TRBJ1-1; D not resolved. CDR1 is MDHEN and CDR2 is SYDVKM in the germline V gene. V was trimmed by 11 bases and J by 4 bases, leaving 17 bases between them. CDR3 size: 13 residues. For the CDR3, the DNA is TGTGCCTCAGCTACGGTGTGGGGCACTGAAGCTTTCTTT. Its translation: CASATVWGTEAFF.

This chain uses TRBV9 with TRBJ2-6; D unresolved. Germline lookup yields CDR1 SGDLS and CDR2 YYNGEE. The CDR3 loop spans 15 amino acids. V was pared by 5 bases and J by 3 bases, with 12 bases between. The CDR3: CASSDPRSGANVLTF. CDR3 DNA: TGTGCCAGCAGTGACCCTAGAAGTGGGGCCAACGTCCTGACTTTC.

This chain connects TRBV4-3 to TRBJ1-2; D not resolved. Germline CDR1 and CDR2: LGHNA and YSLEER. V lost 0 bases and J lost 4, with 12 bases in between. This CDR3 is built from 15 residues. In nucleotides, the CDR3 is TGCGCCAGCAGCCAAGATGACGGGTTACTCTATGGCTACACCTTC. Protein sequence: CASSQDDGLLYGYTF.

In this sample, this clone turned up once. The chain combines TRBV27 with TRBJ1-1; 7 positions match TRBD1. The CDR3 totals 16 residues. Trimming took 6 bases from V and 1 from J; bases not matched to a gene: 11. Germline V gene data show CDR1 as MNHEY and CDR2 as SMNVEV (reference sequence). CDR3 DNA sequence: TGTGCCAGCAGACCCTATCGACAGGGAACGAACACTGAAGCTTTCTTT. Residues: CASRPYRQGTNTEAFF.

This clone was observed a single time. The CDR3 sequence is CASMAEESYGYTF. DNA of the CDR3: TGTGCCAGCATGGCAGAGGAGAGCTATGGCTACACCTTC. The V call is TRBV2, the J call TRBJ1-2; D is undetermined. This CDR3 is built from 13 residues. Germline CDR1 is SNHLY and CDR2 is FYNNEI. The V end was cut by 7 bases, the J end by 4 bases, with 13 bases between.

This chain connects TRBV7-9 to TRBJ2-7; 8 nucleotides line up with TRBD1. CDR3 length: 15 residues. CDR1 SEHNR and CDR2 FQNEAQ come from the germline V gene (reference sequence). V shed 0 bases and J 4 bases; nucleotides not matched to a gene: 5. This chain's CDR3 is CASSLARDRRYEQYF. As DNA, the CDR3 is TGTGCCAGCAGCTTAGCCAGGGACAGGCGGTACGAGCAGTACTTC.

This clone qualifies as medium-sized. V usage is TRBV11-2 and J usage is TRBJ1-4, with no clear D. Deletions cut 3 bases from V and 7 bases from J, with 9 bases between. Germline CDR1 SGHAT, CDR2 FQNNGV. The CDR3 loop spans 13 amino acids. The CDR3 coding sequence is TGTGCCAGCAGCTTCGGACCTGGTGAAAAACTGTTTTTT. It encodes CASSFGPGEKLFF.